Listed below are T cell receptor beta chains from one sample, sequenced in a study of beta chain features in type 1 diabetes. Method: immunoSEQ multiplex PCR; TCRdb's copy keeps in-frame clones and lacks some. The sample lists more than 550,000 clones, over 12% occurring once. The sample taken for sequencing was naive CD4+ T cells from blood. These receptors originate from a young man with type 1 diabetes. CDR3s include the opening cysteine and the closing phenylalanine or tryptophan. A D gene is named only where the DNA matches it firmly. A row's size may be missing; if present it is once, few, many or a size class.

>NA|TRBV9|TRBJ1-5|NA
CASSPGLIGTNQPQHF
TGTGCCAGCAGCCCCGGCCTGATAGGGACCAATCAGCCCCAGCATTTT
>NA|TRBV21-1|TRBJ2-7|NA
CASSKEWSLYEQYF
TGTGCCAGCAGCAAAGAGTGGTCCCTCTACGAGCAGTACTTC
>few|TRBV11-2|TRBJ1-1|NA
CASSSLQGLTEAFF
TGTGCCAGCAGCTCCTTACAGGGTCTCACTGAAGCTTTCTTT
>NA|TRBV19|TRBJ2-1|TRBD1
CASSIRGQGMSFNEQFF
TGTGCCAGTAGTATCCGGGGACAGGGTATGTCTTTCAATGAGCAGTTCTTC
>NA|TRBV11-2|TRBJ2-5|NA
CASTRAPGLETQYF
TGTGCCAGCACAAGGGCCCCAGGTTTGGAGACCCAGTACTTC
>NA|TRBV5-1|TRBJ2-5|NA
CASSFGGTVQETQYF
TGCGCCAGCAGTTTCGGCGGGACAGTCCAAGAGACCCAGTACTTC
>few|TRBV7-2|TRBJ1-1|NA
CASSLGRGAEEAFF
TGTGCCAGCAGCTTGGGGCGGGGCGCCGAGGAAGCTTTCTTT
>NA|TRBV7-9|TRBJ1-1|NA
CASSPRWGASVTEAFF
TGTGCCAGCAGCCCCCGTTGGGGCGCGTCGGTCACTGAAGCTTTCTTT
>NA|TRBV28|TRBJ1-6|TRBD1
CASSSQQGMNSPLHF
TGTGCCAGCAGTTCACAACAGGGGATGAATTCACCCCTCCACTTT
>NA|TRBV7-6|TRBJ2-1|NA
CASSLGEDNEQFF
TGTGCCAGCAGCTTAGGTGAGGATAATGAGCAGTTCTTC
>NA|TRBV10-3|TRBJ1-1|NA
CAISESGKNEAFF
TGTGCCATCAGTGAATCGGGGAAGAATGAAGCTTTCTTT
>few|TRBV6-6|TRBJ1-1|TRBD1
CASSSGGTEAFF
TGTGCCAGCAGTTCAGGGGGGACTGAAGCTTTCTTT
>few|TRBV7-9|TRBJ2-3|TRBD2
CARSGGEGTDTQYF
TGTGCTAGGTCGGGAGGGGAAGGCACAGATACGCAGTATTTT
>NA|TRBV14|TRBJ2-4|NA
CASSPHFSGAQYF
TGTGCCAGCAGCCCCCACTTCTCTGGGGCCCAGTACTTC
>NA|TRBV27|TRBJ2-5|TRBD2
CASSFRLATQETQYF
TGTGCCAGCAGTTTCCGACTAGCGACCCAAGAGACCCAGTACTTC